One and the same sample provided the 22 T cell receptor beta chains below, sequenced in a study of shared clonotypes between healthy human individuals (dated by TCRdb to about 2020). Receptors were amplified or captured by the immunoSEQ multiplex PCR assay. TCRdb holds this immuneACCESS table with in-frame rearrangements only. Some clones are missing; in checked studies, unresolved V genes explain under half, and the rest has no known cause. The table for this sample lists 1 million to 1.3 million clones; approximately 80% of them were counted only once. The top ten clonotypes cover more than 0.55% of the sample. The sequenced sample was memory CD4+ T cells from PBMCs. The cell subset or site label of this sample denotes: CD45RA-negative fraction. Receptors were obtained from a man between 18 and 35 years old in good health. Some clones in this sample may be carry-over from other donors' samples.

This clone was recorded once. Other DNA sequences of this sample code for an identical CDR3. The genes are TRBV5-1 and TRBJ2-5; either TRBD1 or TRBD2 may fit D (5 bases each). The V end lost 0 bases, the J end lost 5 bases, and 8 bases lay between the germline ends. The CDR3 length is 13 residues. Germline values: CDR1 SGHRS, CDR2 YFSETQ. CDR3 region: CASSLVGEETQYF. In DNA, the CDR3 is TGCGCCAGCAGCTTGGTGGGGGAGGAGACCCAGTACTTC.

This clone was seen only a few times. The chain couples TRBV11-2 to TRBJ1-2, with 7 nucleotides matching TRBD1. Germline trimming cut 2 bases from V and 4 bases from J; bases unmatched to any gene: 10. CDR3 length equals 16 residues. Germline CDR1 SGHAT, CDR2 FQNNGV. This chain's CDR3 is CASSLIQGVPPYGYTF. Written as DNA, the CDR3 is TGTGCCAGCAGCTTAATCCAGGGGGTGCCACCCTATGGCTACACCTTC. Full variable domain (missing parts from reference TRBV11-2 and TRBJ1-2): EAGVAQSPRYKIIEKRQSVAFWCNPISGHATLYWYQQILGQGPKLLIQFQNNGVVDDSQLPKDRFSAERLKGVDSTLKIQPAKLEDSAVYLCASSLIQGVPPYGYTFGSGTRLTVV.

This sequence joins TRBV28 and TRBJ2-1; 12 bases map to TRBD2. This CDR3 comprises 16 residues. Germline loops: CDR1 MDHEN, CDR2 SYDVKM. V was clipped by 4 bases and J by 8 bases; unmatched bases: 9. The CDR3 loop reads CASSSPWTSGNYEQFF. The CDR3 DNA follows: TGTGCCAGCAGTTCCCCCTGGACTAGCGGGAACTATGAGCAGTTCTTC.

V usage is TRBV5-1 and J usage is TRBJ2-7; tentatively, D is TRBD1 or TRBD2 (5 bases each). The CDR3 has 15 amino acids. V lost 0 bases to trimming and J lost 6 bases, with 16 bases between them. Germline V CDR1 and CDR2: SGHRS, YFSETQ. This chain's CDR3 is CASSLALGDGVEQYF. Here the CDR3 DNA reads TGCGCCAGCAGCTTGGCCCTCGGGGACGGAGTCGAGCAGTACTTC.

This clone was recorded many times. The chain has TRBV18 and TRBJ1-2, with D perhaps TRBD1 (6 bases). Trimming stripped 3 bases from V and 6 bases from J, with 17 bases between. Looked up from germline, CDR1 is KGHSH and CDR2 is LQKENI. The CDR3 loop spans 15 amino acids. The DNA for the CDR3 is TGTGCCAGCTCACCCGGGAACGGGGGGCGAAATGGCTACACCTTC. This gives the protein CASSPGNGGRNGYTF.

The chain is built from TRBV5-4 and TRBJ2-7, with D tentatively TRBD1 or TRBD2 (5 bases each). Trimming removed 4 bases from V and 2 bases from J, with 16 bases in between. Per germline, CDR1 SGHNT and CDR2 YYREEE (reference sequence). This CDR3 has 15 residues. CDR3 sequence (DNA): TGTGCCAGCAGCCGAAGTGGGACGGCAACCTACGAGCAGTACTTC. Its protein is CASSRSGTATYEQYF.

The chain joins TRBV11-2 to TRBJ2-7; D is undetermined. The CDR3 is 14 residues long. The germline V gene encodes CDR1 SGHAT and CDR2 FQNNGV. Deletions cut 6 bases from V and 1 base from J, with 13 bases between. CDR3 sequence (DNA): TGTGCCAGCAGTTCGTACAGCCTTTCCTACGAGCAGTACTTC. Amino acids: CASSSYSLSYEQYF.

The J gene is TRBJ2-7, the V gene TRBV14; D possibly corresponds to TRBD2 (6 bases). The V end was cut by 8 bases, the J end by 4 bases, with 18 bases between. CDR3 length: 14 residues. The V gene's germline CDR1 is SGHDN and CDR2 FVKESK. For the CDR3, the DNA is TGTGCCAGCGAATCGGAGGGTCCTCTTTACGAGCAGTACTTC. Translated: CASESEGPLYEQYF.

The V call is TRBV9, the J call TRBJ2-3, with TRBD2 matching over 10 bases. The J segment lost 0 bases and the V segment lost 4 bases, leaving 8 bases of the junction unmatched. The CDR3 covers 17 residues. The germline gives CDR1 SGDLS, CDR2 YYNGEE. The CDR3 DNA reads as TGTGCCAGCAGCCAAACTACTAGCGGGACTAGCACAGATACGCAGTATTTT. Its translation: CASSQTTSGTSTDTQYF.

The chain joins TRBV18 to TRBJ1-2; the D gene is possibly TRBD1 (5 bases). V dropped 5 bases and J dropped 2 bases, with 15 bases sitting between them. The germline gives CDR1 KGHSH, CDR2 LQKENI. The CDR3 has 15 amino acids. CDR3 sequence (DNA): TGTGCCAGCTCAGAGAACAGGAACTCGAACTATGGCTACACCTTC. As protein: CASSENRNSNYGYTF.

The gene calls are TRBV29-1 and TRBJ1-4, with D perhaps matching TRBD1 (6 bases). This CDR3 region has 12 residues. Trimming shortened V by 6 bases and J by 6 bases, and 11 bases separated the two germline ends. The germline gives CDR1 SQVTM, CDR2 ANQGSEA. In DNA, the CDR3 is TGCAGCGTGGGGGGGGCGGATGAAAAACTGTTTTTT. This codes for CSVGGADEKLFF.

In this sample, this clone turned up a few times. The chain couples TRBV7-2 to TRBJ2-7; a weak D match, TRBD2 (5 bases). The CDR3 runs to 15 residues. V lost 1 base and J lost 0, with 10 bases in between. From germline, CDR1 is SGHTA and CDR2 FQGNSA. The CDR3 sequence: CASSLGGRSSYEQYF. The CDR3 region has the DNA TGTGCCAGCAGCTTAGGAGGGCGGAGCTCCTACGAGCAGTACTTC.

V usage is TRBV7-9 and J usage is TRBJ2-1; the D gene could be TRBD1 or TRBD2 (6 bases each). V lost 5 bases to trimming and J lost 2 bases, with 13 bases between them. The CDR3 runs to 15 residues. CDR1 is SEHNR and CDR2 is FQNEAQ in the germline V gene (reference sequence). The CDR3 here is CASSPWGAPYNEQFF. The CDR3 DNA reads TGTGCCAGCAGCCCGTGGGGGGCACCCTACAATGAGCAGTTCTTC.

This chain uses TRBV29-1 with TRBJ2-7, with 16 bases matching TRBD2. CDR3 length equals 16 residues. CDR1 SQVTM and CDR2 ANQGSEA come from the germline V gene. V trimming: 6 bases; J trimming: 1 base; junction bases outside the gene matches: 6. The CDR3 DNA follows: TGCAGCGTCGGGACTAGCGGGAGGGTTGGTTCCTACGAGCAGTACTTC. This gives the protein CSVGTSGRVGSYEQYF.

The chain uses TRBV30 and TRBJ2-5; no clear D gene. CDR3 length: 14 residues. The V end lost 4 bases, the J end lost 7 bases, and 19 bases lay between the germline ends. Per the germline V gene, CDR1 is GTSNPN and CDR2 is SVGIG (reference sequence). CDR3 amino acids: CAWNPGPLRPTQYF. In DNA form, the CDR3 reads TGTGCCTGGAATCCGGGCCCCCTAAGGCCGACCCAGTACTTC. The complete variable domain, with remaining parts taken from reference TRBV30 and TRBJ2-5, reads SQTIHQWPATLVQPVGSPLSLECTVEGTSNPNLYWYRQAAGRGLQLLFYSVGIGQISSEVPQNLSASRPQDRQFILSSKKLLLSDSGFYLCAWNPGPLRPTQYFGPGTRLLVL.

The V and J genes are TRBV14 and TRBJ2-7; D is uncertain. The germline V gene has CDR1 SGHDN and CDR2 FVKESK. The CDR3 contains 15 residues. Trimming removed 4 bases from V and 0 bases from J, with 13 bases in between. DNA of the CDR3: TGTGCCAGCAGCCCTTTTCCAGGAGACTCCTACGAGCAGTACTTC. It translates to CASSPFPGDSYEQYF. Using reference TRBV14 and TRBJ2-7 for the parts outside the CDR3, the full variable domain is EAGVTQFPSHSVIEKGQTVTLRCDPISGHDNLYWYRRVMGKEIKFLLHFVKESKQDESGMPNNRFLAERTGGTYSTLKVQPAELEDSGVYFCASSPFPGDSYEQYFGPGTRLTVT.

This clone was detected many times. The sample carries other DNA sequences with the same CDR3. The CDR3 DNA reads TGTGCCAGCTCACCGGGAGGGGCTGGAAACACCATATATTTT. Encoded protein: CASSPGGAGNTIYF. The chain has TRBV18 and TRBJ1-3; D is possibly TRBD1 (5 bases). The CDR3 contains 14 residues. Trimming stripped 3 bases from V and 2 bases from J, with 8 bases between. Germline V gene sequence: CDR1 KGHSH, CDR2 LQKENI.

V is TRBV10-3 and J is TRBJ1-1, with D possibly matching TRBD1 (6 bases). Germline V CDR1 and CDR2: ENHRY, SYGVKD. V was pared by 4 bases and J by 11 bases, with 17 bases between. The CDR3 extends over 13 amino acids. CDR3 bases: TGTGCCATCAGTGGGGGGGCTGGACTCGTGGCTTTCTTT. Encoded protein: CAISGGAGLVAFF.

The V and J genes are TRBV19 and TRBJ1-1; no clear D gene. Deletions cut 4 bases from V and 7 bases from J, with 16 bases between. The CDR3 sequence is 14 residues long. Per germline, CDR1 LNHDA and CDR2 SQIVND (reference sequence). The CDR3 region is CASSTRPYSHEAFF. DNA of the CDR3: TGTGCCAGTAGTACCCGACCGTATTCACATGAAGCTTTCTTT. Complete variable domain (other parts from reference TRBV19 and TRBJ1-1): DGGITQSPKYLFRKEGQNVTLSCEQNLNHDAMYWYRQDPGQGLRLIYYSQIVNDFQKGDIAEGYSVSREKKESFPLTVTSAQKNPTAFYLCASSTRPYSHEAFFGQGTRLTVV.

This clone appeared once. V and J are TRBV20-1 and TRBJ1-1; D gene uncertain. Looked up from germline, CDR1 is DFQATT and CDR2 is SNEGSKA (reference sequence). V was pared by 4 bases and J by 1 base, with 4 bases between. The CDR3 contains 11 residues. CDR3 sequence (DNA): TGCAGTGCTATCAGGAACACTGAAGCTTTCTTT. Its protein is CSAIRNTEAFF.

The chain combines TRBV4-1 with TRBJ1-4; tentatively, D is TRBD1 (5 bases). The CDR3 consists of 17 residues. The germline gives CDR1 MGHRA, CDR2 YSYEKL. V was trimmed by 4 bases and J by 3 bases, leaving 18 bases between them. The CDR3 DNA is TGCGCCAGCAGCCTCAACTCAAATCCGGGGCCTAATGAAAAACTGTTTTTT. Its protein is CASSLNSNPGPNEKLFF.

This chain joins TRBV2 and TRBJ2-3; D is perhaps TRBD2 (7 bases). V shed 7 bases and J shed 2 bases, with 16 bases lying between them. Germline assignment: CDR1 SNHLY and CDR2 FYNNEI. There are 15 residues in the CDR3. This chain's CDR3 is CASKRGGLNTDTQYF. CDR3 sequence (DNA): TGTGCCAGCAAGAGGGGGGGGCTGAACACAGATACGCAGTATTTT.